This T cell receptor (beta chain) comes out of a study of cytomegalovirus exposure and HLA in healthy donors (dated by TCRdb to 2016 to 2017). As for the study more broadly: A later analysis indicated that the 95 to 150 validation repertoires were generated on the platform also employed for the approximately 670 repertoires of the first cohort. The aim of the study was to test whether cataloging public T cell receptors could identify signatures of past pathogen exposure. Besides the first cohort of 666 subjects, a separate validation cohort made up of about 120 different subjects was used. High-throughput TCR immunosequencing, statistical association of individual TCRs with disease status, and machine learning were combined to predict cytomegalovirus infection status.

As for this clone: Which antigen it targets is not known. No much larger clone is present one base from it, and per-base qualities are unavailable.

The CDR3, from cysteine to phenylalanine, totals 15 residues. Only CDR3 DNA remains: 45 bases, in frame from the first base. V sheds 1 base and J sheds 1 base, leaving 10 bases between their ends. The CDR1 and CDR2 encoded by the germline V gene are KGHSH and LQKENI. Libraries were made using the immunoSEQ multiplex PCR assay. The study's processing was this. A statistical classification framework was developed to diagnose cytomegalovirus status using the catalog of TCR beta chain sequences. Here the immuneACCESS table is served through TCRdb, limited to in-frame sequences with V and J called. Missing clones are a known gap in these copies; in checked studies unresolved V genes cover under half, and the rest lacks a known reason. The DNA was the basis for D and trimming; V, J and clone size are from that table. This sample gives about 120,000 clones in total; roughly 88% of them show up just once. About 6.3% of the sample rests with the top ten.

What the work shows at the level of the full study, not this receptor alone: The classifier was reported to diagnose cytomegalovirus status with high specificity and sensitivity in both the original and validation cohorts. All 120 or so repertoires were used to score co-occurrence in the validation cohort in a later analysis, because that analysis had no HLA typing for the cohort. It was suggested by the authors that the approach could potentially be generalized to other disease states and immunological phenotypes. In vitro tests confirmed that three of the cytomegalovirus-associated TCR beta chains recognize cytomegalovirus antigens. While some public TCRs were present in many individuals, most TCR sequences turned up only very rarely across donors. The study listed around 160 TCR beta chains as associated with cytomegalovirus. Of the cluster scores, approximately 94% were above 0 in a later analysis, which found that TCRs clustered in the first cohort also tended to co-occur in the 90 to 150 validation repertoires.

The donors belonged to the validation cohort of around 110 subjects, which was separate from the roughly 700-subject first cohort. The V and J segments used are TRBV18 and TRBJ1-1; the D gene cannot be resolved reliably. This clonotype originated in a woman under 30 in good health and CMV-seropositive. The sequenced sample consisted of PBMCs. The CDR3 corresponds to CASSPRISENTEAFF. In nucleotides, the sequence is TGTGCCAGCTCACCACGGATTAGCGAGAACACTGAAGCTTTCTTT.